The T cell receptor (beta chain) under discussion was sequenced for a study of CD8+CD57+ T cells in acquired aplastic anemia. Study results and caveats: CD8+ Simpson's diversity in patients was not significantly different from that in controls.

Profiling of TCR beta VDJ combinations and CDR3 sequences used genomic DNA as template. TCRdb fed the reads into MiXCR, producing one record per CDR3 protein. The sample has approximately 200,000 distinct CDR3 sequences, 61% seen once. Germline CDR1 and CDR2: SEHNR and FQNEAQ (reference sequence). V was pared by 0 bases and J by 0 bases, with 8 bases between. The CDR3 spans 16 residues. A word on this clonotype: Its target is unknown.

This rearrangement joins TRBV7-9 to TRBJ2-2; D might be TRBD2 (6 bases). The source is a human donor in good health. Sequencing was carried out using sorted CD4+, CD8+, or CD8+CD57+ T cells (not recorded which) from PBMCs. CDR3 DNA: TGTGCCAGCAGCTTAGCCGCGGGGACGAACACCGGGGAGCTGTTTTTT. It is translated as CASSLAAGTNTGELFF. The complete variable domain, with remaining parts taken from reference TRBV7-9 and TRBJ2-2, reads DTGVSQNPRHKITKRGQNVTFRCDPISEHNRLYWYRQTLGQGPEFLTYFQNEAQLEKSRLLSDRFSAERPKGSFSTLEIQRTEQGDSAMYLCASSLAAGTNTGELFFGEGSRLTVL.